The clone carrying this T cell receptor beta chain has only one observation. The sample originates from a study of blood T cell repertoires in COVID-19. The study assigned cohorts using participant-reported clinical history. Authors' analysis steps: Cell counts per sample came from amplifying reference gene primers. Sequencing used immunoSEQ multiplex PCR; TCRdb keeps in-frame clones, though not all of them. That table furnishes V, J and clone size, whereas the DNA furnished D and trimming. The profile shows about 200,000 clones, approximately 92% of them singletons. Germline V gene lookup returns CDR1 MGHRA and CDR2 YSYEKL. After removal of 2 bases from V and 8 bases from J, the junction contained 5 bases not matched to a gene. The CDR3 loop spans 16 amino acids.

Sequencing was carried out using PBMCs or T cells enriched from blood (not recorded which). The chain uses TRBV4-1 and TRBJ2-1; 14 bases are shared with TRBD2. The receptor was derived from a middle-aged woman with acute COVID-19. CDR3 sequence: CASSQYGTSGSDEQFF. Written as DNA, the CDR3 is TGCGCCAGCAGCCAATACGGGACTAGCGGGAGCGATGAGCAGTTCTTC.